These 7 T cell receptor beta chains were sequenced from one sample in a study of breast tumors, draining lymph nodes, adjacent tissues. A single record per CDR3 protein comes from TCRdb applying MiXCR to the multiplex PCR reads. Among around 130,000 distinct CDR3 sequences, 21% were seen once, and the ten largest hold roughly 2.2%. Samples came from axillary lymph nodes draining the breast cancer. Input material: axillary lymph node tissue. The source of these receptors is a female donor with breast cancer. Some clones in this sample may be carry-over from other donors' samples.

As to this clonotype: This clone may be a read error of a much larger clone one base away. V and J are TRBV24-1 and TRBJ2-3; 8 nucleotides match TRBD1. This CDR3 spans 16 amino acids. CDR1 is KGHDR and CDR2 is SFDVKD in the germline V gene. DNA for the CDR3: TGTGCCACCAATGATCGCAGGGGGCGCGGCACAGATACGCAGTATTTT. Protein product: CATNDRRGRGTDTQYF.

Remarks on this clonotype: A much larger clone differs by one base, so this may be a read error. The chain couples TRBV6-6 to TRBJ1-5; tentative D call: TRBD1 (5 bases). V lost 6 bases, J lost 4 bases, and 16 bases lay in between. Germline loops: CDR1 MNHNY, CDR2 SVGAGI (reference sequence). This CDR3 comprises 15 residues. CDR3 nucleotide sequence: TGTGCCAGCAGGACTACCGGGACCCCAAATCAGCCCCAGCATTTT. Translation gives CASRTTGTPNQPQHF.

As concerns this clonotype: It may be a read error: a sequence one base away is much more abundant. V and J are TRBV10-2 and TRBJ2-2; 7 positions agree with TRBD2. The CDR3 sequence is 13 residues long. Germline V gene lookup returns CDR1 WSHSY and CDR2 SAAADI. Written as DNA, the CDR3 is TGCGCCAGCAGTGTCGGGGTTTCGGGGGGGCTGTTTTTT. Amino acid sequence: CASSVGVSGGLFF.

V usage is TRBV7-8 and J usage is TRBJ2-7; D ambiguous. V shed 5 bases and J shed 5 bases, with 19 bases lying between them. The CDR3 is made up of 15 amino acids. From germline, CDR1 is SGHVS and CDR2 FQNEAQ. CDR3 coding DNA: TGTGCCAGCAGCCTCCTAGATAGTCCATCCCACGAGCAGTACTTC. It translates to CASSLLDSPSHEQYF.

Notes on this clonotype: A much larger clone differs by one base, so this may be a read error. Because it lacks the conserved phenylalanine or tryptophan at the end, this CDR3 is likely a read error. V usage is TRBV5-4 and J usage is TRBJ2-1, with unresolved D. Per the germline V gene, CDR1 is SGHNT and CDR2 is YYREEE (reference sequence). Trimming removed 0 bases from V and 10 bases from J, with 5 bases in between. The CDR3 extends over 11 amino acids. CDR3 bases: TGTGCCAGCAGCTTGGATAAGGAGCAGTTCATC. This translates into CASSLDKEQFI.

The chain employs TRBV4-2 and TRBJ1-1, with 10 nucleotides matching TRBD1. The CDR3 has 16 residues. CDR1 and CDR2 (germline): LGHNA, YNFKEQ. J was trimmed by 1 base and V by 0 bases; bases with no gene match: 2. CDR3 residues: CASSQDGDRGNTEAFF. The CDR3 DNA is TGTGCCAGCAGCCAAGACGGGGACAGGGGGAACACTGAAGCTTTCTTT.

This clonotype was counted ten times or more. The V gene is TRBV28, the J gene TRBJ2-7; 8 positions agree with TRBD1. The CDR3 runs to 17 residues. The germline gives CDR1 MDHEN, CDR2 SYDVKM. Losses at the gene ends were 5 bases for V and 5 bases for J; bases not matched to a gene: 17. As DNA, the CDR3 is TGTGCCAGCAGTACCCAAGGACAGGGCCCTCGAGGGAACGAGCAGTACTTC. Encoded protein: CASSTQGQGPRGNEQYF. Drawing the rest from reference TRBV28 and TRBJ2-7, the complete variable domain is DVKVTQSSRYLVKRTGEKVFLECVQDMDHENMFWYRQDPGLGLRLIYFSYDVKMKEKGDIPEGYSVSREKKERFSLILESASTNQTSMYLCASSTQGQGPRGNEQYFGPGTRLTVT.